The 32 T cell receptor beta chains listed next were all sequenced from one sample in a study of CD4 T cell repertoires in COVID-19. Sequenced by immunoSEQ multiplex PCR; TCRdb stores in-frame clones only, minus some. This sample has about 75,000 clones, with about four fifths found just once. The material sequenced was CD4+ T cells from peripheral blood, taken after recovery from COVID-19. These receptors were collected from a human donor who had COVID-19.

The chain recombines TRBV27 with TRBJ1-2; D remains unclear. Trimming removed 5 bases at V and 9 bases at J, with 13 bases between. From germline, CDR1 is MNHEY and CDR2 SMNVEV (reference sequence). The CDR3 has 12 residues. CDR3 in amino acids: CASSSPGECYTF. The CDR3 nucleotides are TGTGCCAGCAGTAGTCCAGGCGAGTGCTACACCTTC.

The CDR3 bases are TGTGCCAGCAGTGAGGCAGGGGGAAGGGGCTACACCTTC. This encodes CASSEAGGRGYTF. The genes are TRBV6-1 and TRBJ1-2; 7 bases agree with TRBD1. This CDR3 comprises 13 residues. Germline V gene lookup returns CDR1 MNHNS and CDR2 SASEGT. Trimming cost V 3 bases and J 8 bases; bases outside gene matches: 6.

This chain uses TRBV3-1 (or the pseudogene TRBV3-2) with TRBJ2-7, with D unclear. Per the germline V gene, CDR1 is LGHDT and CDR2 is YNNKEL (reference sequence). This CDR3 region has 14 residues. Between the trimmed V and J ends, which lost 4 bases and 2 bases, there was a span of 12 bases. Here the CDR3 DNA reads TGTGCCAGCAGCCTCCAGGACGGAGCCTACGAGCAGTACTTC. Translation: CASSLQDGAYEQYF.

This rearrangement joins TRBV28 to TRBJ1-3; D call uncertain. The V end was cut by 8 bases, the J end by 0 bases, with 8 bases between. Germline CDR1 MDHEN, CDR2 SYDVKM. The length of the CDR3 is 13 residues. CDR3 residues: CASGPNSGNTIYF. CDR3 in DNA: TGTGCCAGCGGACCTAACTCTGGAAACACCATATATTTT. The full variable domain, completed using reference TRBV28 and TRBJ1-3, is DVKVTQSSRYLVKRTGEKVFLECVQDMDHENMFWYRQDPGLGLRLIYFSYDVKMKEKGDIPEGYSVSREKKERFSLILESASTNQTSMYLCASGPNSGNTIYFGEGSWLTVV.

This clone was recorded only once. V is TRBV5-1 and J is TRBJ1-4, with D perhaps TRBD1 (6 bases). Between the trimmed V and J ends, which lost 3 bases and 5 bases, there was a span of 11 bases. Germline CDR1 is SGHRS and CDR2 is YFSETQ. There are 14 residues in the CDR3. DNA for the CDR3: TGCGCCAGCAGCTGGGGGCCGCAAAATGAAAAACTGTTTTTT. Amino acids: CASSWGPQNEKLFF.

The V call is TRBV2, the J call TRBJ1-1, with D perhaps TRBD1 (6 bases). This CDR3 region has 12 residues. The V end lost 5 bases, the J end lost 5 bases, and 9 bases lay between the germline ends. Germline V gene data show CDR1 as SNHLY and CDR2 as FYNNEI. The CDR3, as DNA: TGTGCCAGCAGTCTTACAGGGACTGAAGCTTTCTTT. Residues: CASSLTGTEAFF.

This rearrangement joins TRBV6-1 to TRBJ1-4; D might be TRBD1 (6 bases). V lost 6 bases and J 6 bases, leaving 14 bases between the germline ends. The CDR3 has 14 residues. Germline CDR1 is MNHNS and CDR2 is SASEGT. For the CDR3, the DNA is TGTGCCAGCAGCACGACAGGCTACTATGAAAAACTGTTTTTT. Residues: CASSTTGYYEKLFF.

This chain links TRBV6-6 with TRBJ2-1, with TRBD1 matching 10 bases. Per germline, CDR1 MNHNY and CDR2 SVGAGI (reference sequence). The V gene end was trimmed by 0 bases and the J gene end by 16 bases; junction bases not matched to a gene: 12. CDR3 length: 15 amino acids. CDR3 nucleotide sequence: TGTGCCAGCAGTTACTCGACAGGGGGCGAGACTAGTGGATTCTTC. Encoded protein: CASSYSTGGETSGFF.

This clone was detected once. The V call is TRBV6-5, the J call TRBJ1-4; TRBD1 agrees at 8 bases. V lost 5 bases and J lost 5; bases outside the gene matches: 7. This CDR3 has 15 residues. The germline gives CDR1 MNHEY, CDR2 SVGAGI. CDR3 amino acids: CASSHTRDRNEKLFF. DNA of the CDR3: TGTGCCAGCAGTCACACTCGGGACAGGAATGAAAAACTGTTTTTT.

The CDR3 region has the DNA TGTGCCAGTAGGCGGGAGAGGGCAAGCACTGAAGCTTTCTTT. Protein: CASRRERASTEAFF. The rearrangement links TRBV19 to TRBJ1-1, with unresolved D. Between the trimmed V and J ends, which lost 6 bases and 4 bases, there was a span of 15 bases. CDR3 length: 14 residues. Germline V lookup: CDR1 LNHDA, CDR2 SQIVND (reference sequence).

This clone was seen only a few times. V is TRBV7-3 and J is TRBJ2-3; 8 nucleotides align to TRBD1. The CDR3 length is 15 residues. The V gene's germline CDR1 is SGHTA and CDR2 FQGTGA. J gave up 0 bases and V 3 bases, and 2 bases lay outside the gene matches. The CDR3 loop reads CASSLDRASTDTQYF. The CDR3 DNA reads TGTGCCAGCAGCTTGGACAGGGCTAGCACAGATACGCAGTATTTT. Full variable domain (remainder filled in from reference TRBV7-3 and TRBJ2-3): GAGVSQTPSNKVTEKGKYVELRCDPISGHTALYWYRQSLGQGPEFLIYFQGTGAADDSGLPNDRFFAVRPEGSVSTLKIQRTERGDSAVYLCASSLDRASTDTQYFGPGTRLTVL.

V is TRBV10-2 and J is TRBJ2-7; perhaps TRBD1 as D (5 bases). The CDR3 has 13 amino acids. The V gene lost 3 bases and the J gene lost 3 bases, with 9 bases spanning the gap. In germline, CDR1 is WSHSY, CDR2 SAAADI. The CDR3 region is CASSEQDYYEQYF. Here the CDR3 DNA reads TGCGCCAGCAGTGAACAGGATTACTACGAGCAGTACTTC.

The sample holds a few counts of this clone. The chain recombines TRBV9 with TRBJ2-7; no firm D call. V lost 0 bases, J lost 0 bases, and 13 bases lay in between. Germline V gives CDR1 SGDLS, CDR2 YYNGEE. The CDR3 totals 16 residues. The CDR3 DNA follows: TGTGCCAGCAGCGTAGTAGCAGGAGAGATCTCCTACGAGCAGTACTTC. Its protein is CASSVVAGEISYEQYF.

The chain combines TRBV4-1 with TRBJ2-2; D is uncertain. V lost 4 bases, J lost 2 bases, and 5 bases lay in between. Germline-derived CDR1 and CDR2 are MGHRA and YSYEKL. The CDR3 has 13 amino acids. The CDR3 sequence is CASSPINTGELFF. The CDR3 coding sequence is TGCGCCAGCAGCCCCATAAACACCGGGGAGCTGTTTTTT.

The CDR3 DNA reads as TGTGCCAGCAGCTTCGCCGCAACTAATGAAAAACTGTTTTTT. This codes for CASSFAATNEKLFF. The chain has TRBV11-1 and TRBJ1-4; the D is unclear. Trimming took 3 bases from V and 0 from J, leaving 5 bases between them. This CDR3 contains 14 residues. Germline CDR1 is SGHAT and CDR2 is FQDESV (reference sequence).

The J gene is TRBJ2-7, the V gene TRBV5-8; 8 nucleotides align to TRBD1. J lost 5 bases, V lost 0 bases, and 10 bases had no gene match. Per the germline V gene, CDR1 is SGHTS and CDR2 is YDEGEE. This CDR3 has 16 amino acids. CDR3 DNA sequence: TGTGCCAGCAGCTTGGAAGTCGTGACAGGGGTCCACGAGCAGTACTTC. This encodes CASSLEVVTGVHEQYF.

Concerning this clone itself: Distinct nucleotide sequences in the sample also encode this CDR3. CDR3 loop: CASSLRDGGYNEQFF. CDR3 DNA sequence: TGTGCCAGCAGCCTCCGGGACGGGGGCTACAATGAGCAGTTCTTC. The rearrangement joins TRBV28 to TRBJ2-1, with D perhaps matching TRBD2 (6 bases). Trimming shortened V by 6 bases and J by 3 bases, and 15 bases separated the two germline ends. This CDR3 has 15 amino acids. Germline V lookup: CDR1 MDHEN, CDR2 SYDVKM.

The chain uses TRBV7-9 and TRBJ2-1; D is ambiguous. The V and J ends lost 4 bases and 3 bases respectively, with 10 bases between them. The CDR3 spans 14 residues. Germline values: CDR1 SEHNR, CDR2 FQNEAQ (reference sequence). In DNA form, the CDR3 reads TGTGCCAGCAGCTCCCGGACCGGCTACAATGAGCAGTTCTTC. Its protein is CASSSRTGYNEQFF.

In this sample, this clone turned up a few times. This chain joins TRBV3-1 (or the pseudogene TRBV3-2) and TRBJ1-1, with 7 bases matching TRBD1. CDR1 and CDR2 from the germline V gene are LGHDT and YNNKEL (reference sequence). This CDR3 contains 18 residues. Germline trimming cut 1 base from V and 0 bases from J; bases unmatched to any gene: 11. The CDR3 is CASSQAGSAGQVNTEAFF. The DNA for the CDR3 is TGTGCCAGCAGCCAAGCAGGCAGCGCAGGACAGGTGAACACTGAAGCTTTCTTT.

V and J are TRBV3-1 (or the pseudogene TRBV3-2) and TRBJ2-1, with unresolved D. CDR3 length: 13 amino acids. The ends were cut back, 1 base at V and 8 bases at J, with 9 bases in the middle. Germline V gene lookup returns CDR1 LGHDT and CDR2 YNNKEL (reference sequence). DNA for the CDR3: TGTGCCAGCAGCCAAGCGCGTTCGGATGAGCAGTTCTTC. It yields the protein CASSQARSDEQFF.

The rearrangement uses TRBV19 and TRBJ2-7; 10 nucleotides line up with TRBD2. Germline V gene sequence: CDR1 LNHDA, CDR2 SQIVND (reference sequence). Trimming removed 5 bases from V and 4 bases from J; junction bases left unmatched: 8. The CDR3 is 15 residues long. CDR3 sequence reads: CASSPGLAIPYEQYF. DNA of the CDR3: TGTGCCAGTAGTCCGGGACTAGCGATTCCTTACGAGCAGTACTTC.

Here the CDR3 reads CASSTPSGVNTGELFF. The CDR3 nucleotides are TGTGCCAGCAGTACCCCTAGCGGGGTGAACACCGGGGAGCTGTTTTTT. V gene TRBV6-6 combines with J gene TRBJ2-2; TRBD2 aligns across 9 bases. After removal of 5 bases from V and 1 base from J, the junction contained 5 bases not matched to a gene. There are 16 residues in the CDR3. Germline lookup yields CDR1 MNHNY and CDR2 SVGAGI (reference sequence).

The chain joins TRBV1 to TRBJ1-5. TRBV1 is flagged as a pseudogene. CDR3 length: 13 amino acids. CDR3 sequence: CTSSLMSNQPQHF. In DNA, the CDR3 is TGCACCAGCAGCCTTATGAGCAATCAGCCCCAGCATTTT.

This clone was observed a few times. V gene TRBV5-5 combines with J gene TRBJ2-1; TRBD2 matches 12 bases. The CDR3 length is 18 residues. CDR1 SGHKS and CDR2 YYEKEE come from the germline V gene (reference sequence). V trimming: 0 bases; J trimming: 6 bases; junction bases outside the gene matches: 10. CDR3 region: CASSLELAGGPLGNEQFF. The CDR3 DNA reads TGTGCCAGCAGCTTGGAACTAGCGGGGGGACCCCTAGGCAATGAGCAGTTCTTC. Together with reference TRBV5-5 and TRBJ2-1, the CDR3 gives the full variable domain: DAGVTQSPTHLIKTRGQQVTLRCSPISGHKSVSWYQQVLGQGPQFIFQYYEKEERGRGNFPDRFSARQFPNYSSELNVNALLLGDSALYLCASSLELAGGPLGNEQFFGPGTRLTVL.

V gene TRBV5-1 combines with J gene TRBJ1-1; D ambiguous. The germline CDR1 and CDR2 sequences are SGHRS and YFSETQ. V gave up 2 bases and J gave up 4 bases, with 12 bases separating them. The CDR3 spans 14 residues. In DNA form, the CDR3 reads TGCGCCAGCAGCTTCGGAGGCTTGGGCACTGAAGCTTTCTTT. It translates to CASSFGGLGTEAFF.

CDR3 coding DNA: TGTGCCAGCCGACGGACAGGGGACGAGCAGTACTTC. Translated, it gives CASRRTGDEQYF. This chain links TRBV6-5 with TRBJ2-7; TRBD1 aligns across 9 bases. Germline V gene lookup returns CDR1 MNHEY and CDR2 SVGAGI. V gave up 8 bases and J gave up 5 bases; unmatched junction bases: 4. The CDR3 has 12 residues.

The chain recombines TRBV15 with TRBJ1-2; 7 bases line up with TRBD1. Germline lookup yields CDR1 LNHNV and CDR2 YYDKDF (reference sequence). Unmatched junction bases numbered 13, after V lost 5 bases and J lost 4 bases. The CDR3 consists of 16 residues. The CDR3 DNA reads as TGTGCCACCAGCTCCAAACCTAAGGACAGGCGCTATGGCTACACCTTC. Its translation: CATSSKPKDRRYGYTF.

The gene calls are TRBV11-2 and TRBJ2-6; TRBD2 is a possible D gene (6 bases). The CDR3 has 17 amino acids. The germline V gene encodes CDR1 SGHAT and CDR2 FQNNGV. V lost 6 bases and J lost 2, with 17 bases in between. CDR3 region: CASSPPGGEAGANVLTF. CDR3 nucleotide sequence: TGTGCCAGCAGTCCACCCGGGGGAGAAGCTGGGGCCAACGTCCTGACTTTC.

This clone was seen a single time. The chain carries TRBV11-2 and TRBJ2-1; D unresolved. The CDR3 is 17 residues long. Germline CDR1 and CDR2: SGHAT and FQNNGV. Trimming pared 1 base from V and 6 bases from J, leaving 19 bases between. Here the CDR3 DNA reads TGTGCCAGCAGCTTAGTGGGCGGCGCCCGTACCGGCAATGAGCAGTTCTTC. This codes for CASSLVGGARTGNEQFF. Supplemented by reference TRBV11-2 and TRBJ2-1, the full variable domain reads EAGVAQSPRYKIIEKRQSVAFWCNPISGHATLYWYQQILGQGPKLLIQFQNNGVVDDSQLPKDRFSAERLKGVDSTLKIQPAKLEDSAVYLCASSLVGGARTGNEQFFGPGTRLTVL.

The V and J genes are TRBV28 and TRBJ2-6, with TRBD1 matching 9 bases. Trimming cost V 6 bases and J 2 bases; bases outside gene matches: 8. Germline CDR1 is MDHEN and CDR2 is SYDVKM. The CDR3 contains 17 residues. The CDR3 nucleotides are TGTGCCAGCAGATCGGACAGGGGCAATGCTGGGGCCAACGTCCTGACTTTC. This gives the protein CASRSDRGNAGANVLTF.

This chain connects TRBV11-2 to TRBJ2-5, with D maybe TRBD2 (6 bases). Trimming took 2 bases from V and 5 from J, leaving 9 bases between them. The CDR3 totals 13 residues. Looked up from germline, CDR1 is SGHAT and CDR2 is FQNNGV. CDR3 residues: CASSLMEGETQYF. The CDR3 DNA follows: TGTGCCAGCAGCTTAATGGAGGGGGAGACCCAGTACTTC.

This sequence joins TRBV7-8 and TRBJ2-1, with a weak D call TRBD2 (7 bases). Trimming removed 1 base at V and 7 bases at J, with 11 bases between. CDR1 and CDR2 from the germline V gene are SGHVS and FQNEAQ. The CDR3 length is 14 residues. The DNA of the CDR3 is TGTGCCAGCAGCTTAGGGGGGCGGGGGAATGAGCAGTTCTTC. It yields the protein CASSLGGRGNEQFF.